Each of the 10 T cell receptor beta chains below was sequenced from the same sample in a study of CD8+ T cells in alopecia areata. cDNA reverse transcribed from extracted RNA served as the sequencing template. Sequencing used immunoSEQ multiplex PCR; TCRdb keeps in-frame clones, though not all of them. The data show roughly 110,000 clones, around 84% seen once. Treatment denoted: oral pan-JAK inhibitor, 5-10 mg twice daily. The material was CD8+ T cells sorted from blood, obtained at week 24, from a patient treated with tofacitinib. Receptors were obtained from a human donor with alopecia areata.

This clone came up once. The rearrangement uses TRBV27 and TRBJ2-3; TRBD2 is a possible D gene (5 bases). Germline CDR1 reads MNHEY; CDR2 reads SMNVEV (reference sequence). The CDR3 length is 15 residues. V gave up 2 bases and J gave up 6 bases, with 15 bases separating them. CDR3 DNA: TGTGCCAGCAGTTTACTTGGTGGCGGGTTCGATACGCAGTATTTT. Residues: CASSLLGGGFDTQYF.

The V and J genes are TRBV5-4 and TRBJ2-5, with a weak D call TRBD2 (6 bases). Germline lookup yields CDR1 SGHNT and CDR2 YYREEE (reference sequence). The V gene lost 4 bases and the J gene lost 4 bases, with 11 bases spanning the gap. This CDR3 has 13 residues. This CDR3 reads CASSQWGGETQYF. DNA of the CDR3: TGTGCCAGCAGCCAGTGGGGAGGAGAGACCCAGTACTTC.

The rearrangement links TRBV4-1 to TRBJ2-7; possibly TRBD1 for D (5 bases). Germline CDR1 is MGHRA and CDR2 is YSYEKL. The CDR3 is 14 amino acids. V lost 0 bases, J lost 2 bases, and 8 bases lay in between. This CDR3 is CASSQEGPTYEQYF. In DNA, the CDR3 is TGCGCCAGCAGCCAAGAGGGGCCGACCTACGAGCAGTACTTC.

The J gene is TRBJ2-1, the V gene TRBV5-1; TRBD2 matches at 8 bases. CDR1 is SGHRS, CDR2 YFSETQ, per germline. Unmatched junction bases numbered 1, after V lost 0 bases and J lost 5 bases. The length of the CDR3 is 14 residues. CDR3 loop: CASSLAGGHNEQFF. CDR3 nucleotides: TGCGCCAGCAGCTTGGCGGGGGGGCACAATGAGCAGTTCTTC. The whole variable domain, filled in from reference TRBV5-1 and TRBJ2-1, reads KAGVTQTPRYLIKTRGQQVTLSCSPISGHRSVSWYQQTPGQGLQFLFEYFSETQRNKGNFPGRFSGRQFSNSRSEMNVSTLELGDSALYLCASSLAGGHNEQFFGPGTRLTVL.

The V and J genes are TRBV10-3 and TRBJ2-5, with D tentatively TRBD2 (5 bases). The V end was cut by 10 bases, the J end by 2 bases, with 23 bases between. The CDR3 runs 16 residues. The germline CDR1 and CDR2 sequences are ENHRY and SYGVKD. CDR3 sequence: CATGESSDRLQETQYF. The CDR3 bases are TGTGCCACTGGGGAGTCCTCGGACCGACTACAAGAGACCCAGTACTTC.

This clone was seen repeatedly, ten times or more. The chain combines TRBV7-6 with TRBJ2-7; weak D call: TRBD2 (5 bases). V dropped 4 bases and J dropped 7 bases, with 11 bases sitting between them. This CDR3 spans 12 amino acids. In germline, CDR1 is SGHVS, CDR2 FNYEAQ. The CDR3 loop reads CASSSDSLEQYF. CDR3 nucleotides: TGTGCCAGCAGCTCGGACTCCCTGGAGCAGTACTTC.

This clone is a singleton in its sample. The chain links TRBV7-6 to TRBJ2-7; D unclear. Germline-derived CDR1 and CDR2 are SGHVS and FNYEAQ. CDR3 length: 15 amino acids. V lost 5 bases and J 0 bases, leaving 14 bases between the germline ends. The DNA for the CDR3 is TGTGCCAGCAGCCCCCCTGGGTCGAGCTCCTACGAGCAGTACTTC. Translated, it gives CASSPPGSSSYEQYF.

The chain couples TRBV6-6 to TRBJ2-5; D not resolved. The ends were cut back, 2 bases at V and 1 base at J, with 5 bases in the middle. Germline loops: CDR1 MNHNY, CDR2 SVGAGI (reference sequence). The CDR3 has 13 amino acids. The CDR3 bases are TGTGCCAGCAGTTACAGAGCCCAAGAGACCCAGTACTTC. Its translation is CASSYRAQETQYF.

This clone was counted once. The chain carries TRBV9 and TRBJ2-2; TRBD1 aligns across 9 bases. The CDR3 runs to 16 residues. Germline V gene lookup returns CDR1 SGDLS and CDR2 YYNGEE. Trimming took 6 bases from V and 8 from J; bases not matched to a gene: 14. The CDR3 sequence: CASIPGQGSIAGELFF. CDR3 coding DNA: TGTGCCAGCATCCCGGGACAGGGTAGTATAGCAGGGGAGCTGTTTTTT.

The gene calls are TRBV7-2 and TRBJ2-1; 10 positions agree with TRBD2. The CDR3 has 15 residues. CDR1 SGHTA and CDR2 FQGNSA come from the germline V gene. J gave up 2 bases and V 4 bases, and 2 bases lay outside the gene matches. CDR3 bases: TGTGCCAGCAGCTATCTAGCGGGGGCCTACAATGAGCAGTTCTTC. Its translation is CASSYLAGAYNEQFF.